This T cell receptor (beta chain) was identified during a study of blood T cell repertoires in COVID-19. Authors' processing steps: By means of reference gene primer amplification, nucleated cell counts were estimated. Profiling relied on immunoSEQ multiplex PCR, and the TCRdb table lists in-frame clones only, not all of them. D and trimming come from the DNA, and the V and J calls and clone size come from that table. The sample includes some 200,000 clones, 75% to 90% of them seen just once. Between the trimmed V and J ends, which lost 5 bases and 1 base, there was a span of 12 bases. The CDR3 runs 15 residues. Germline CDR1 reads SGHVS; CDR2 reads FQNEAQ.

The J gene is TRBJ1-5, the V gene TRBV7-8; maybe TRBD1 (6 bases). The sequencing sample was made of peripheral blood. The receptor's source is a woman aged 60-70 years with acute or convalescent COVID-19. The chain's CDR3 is CASSPDRLSNQPQHF. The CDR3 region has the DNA TGTGCCAGCAGCCCGGACAGACTGAGCAATCAGCCCCAGCATTTT.